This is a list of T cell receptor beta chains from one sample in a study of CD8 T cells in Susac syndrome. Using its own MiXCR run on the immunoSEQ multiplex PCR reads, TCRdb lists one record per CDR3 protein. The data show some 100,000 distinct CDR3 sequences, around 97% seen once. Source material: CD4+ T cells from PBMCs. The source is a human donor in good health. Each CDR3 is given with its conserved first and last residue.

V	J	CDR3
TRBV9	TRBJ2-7	CASSTGLDREQYF
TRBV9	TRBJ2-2	CASSVGGDYTGELFF
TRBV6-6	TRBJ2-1	CASRTPSGNHNEQFF
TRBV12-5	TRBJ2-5	CASGLLETQYF
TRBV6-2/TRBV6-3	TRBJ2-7	CASSYSRTHEQYF
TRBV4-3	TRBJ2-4	CASSLDIAKNIQYF
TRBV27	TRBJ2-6	CASSSRALDSGANVLTF
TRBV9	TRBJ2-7	CASSPRDRSYEQYF
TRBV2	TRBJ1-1	CASSEEGQANTEAFF
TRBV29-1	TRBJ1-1	CSGGTDEAFF
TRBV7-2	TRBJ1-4	CASSSGSGEKLFF
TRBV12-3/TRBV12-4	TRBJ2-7	CASSSYYEQYF
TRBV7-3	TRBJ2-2	CASSLKGGAHTGELFF
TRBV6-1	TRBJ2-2	CASSEQALTGELFF
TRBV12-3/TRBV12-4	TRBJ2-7	CASSLLAGEPAGAQYF
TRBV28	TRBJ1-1	CASSLRQQNTEAFF
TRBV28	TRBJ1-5	CASSGTAGGSNQPQHF
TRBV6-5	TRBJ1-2	CASSPGTSDYGYTF
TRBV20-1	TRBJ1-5	CSASAGGGNQPQHF
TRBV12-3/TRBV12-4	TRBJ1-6	CASSPLWTANSPLHF
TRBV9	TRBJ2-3	CASSVGWDTDTQYF
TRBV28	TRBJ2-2	CASSFRTGASELFF
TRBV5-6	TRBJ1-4	CASSLGRSNLNEKLFF
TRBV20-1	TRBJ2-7	CSARESPTADTKQYF
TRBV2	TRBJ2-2	CASFGNLGGELFF
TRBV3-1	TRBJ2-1	CASSQIGPNEQFF
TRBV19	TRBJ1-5	CASSIPGSNQPQHF
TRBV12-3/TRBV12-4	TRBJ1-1	CASSFTAYTEAFF
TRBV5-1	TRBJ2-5	CASSLADQMETQYF
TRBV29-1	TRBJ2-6	CSVMGSSGANVLTF
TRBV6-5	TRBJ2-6	CASGGTASGANVLTF
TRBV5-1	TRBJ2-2	CASSLEPANTGELFF
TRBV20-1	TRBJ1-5	CSAGEQPQHF
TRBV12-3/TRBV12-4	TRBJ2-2	CASTLAGGLPPFF
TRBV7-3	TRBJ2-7	CASSPRRDKTYEQYF
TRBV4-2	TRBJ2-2	CASSQAARDTGELFF
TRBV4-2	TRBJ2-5	CASSQGVQGLETQYF
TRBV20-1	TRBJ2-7	CSAPGTGGHEQYF
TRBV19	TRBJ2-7	CASSINRGRNEQYF
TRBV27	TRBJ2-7	CASSPPAGGSHEQYF
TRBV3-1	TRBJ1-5	CASSQDGRRNQPQHF
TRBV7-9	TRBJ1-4	CASSFPLTRAELFF
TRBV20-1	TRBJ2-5	CSAARGHGETQYF
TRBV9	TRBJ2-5	CASSVGAPQETQYF
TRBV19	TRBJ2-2	CASTGQTNTGELFF
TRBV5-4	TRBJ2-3	CASSVPQGGNTDTQYF
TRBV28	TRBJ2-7	CASSLIGRGEQYF
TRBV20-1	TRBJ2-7	CSASLPGGAYYEQYF
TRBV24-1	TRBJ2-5	CATSGSTGTQYF